In its sample, the clone carrying this TCR beta chain was seen once. Cohorts were determined from participant-reported clinical history. Two negative PCRs, clearance, or symptom resolution had been documented for recovered Cohort 3 donors. Profiling relied on immunoSEQ multiplex PCR, and the TCRdb table lists in-frame clones only, not all of them. The sample includes about 180,000 clones, over 75% of them seen just once. This specimen belongs to a study of blood T cell repertoires in COVID-19. Study context: T cells, B-cell-depleted T cells, or PBMCs provided the cDNA or gDNA that served as material.

The sequence was obtained from a woman between 18 and 29 years old who had recovered from COVID-19. Sequenced input: PBMCs or T cells enriched from blood (not recorded which).

The DNA for the CDR3 is TGTGCCAGCAGCCCCTTCATCCACAATAACTATGGCTACACCTTC. Its protein product is CASSPFIHNNYGYTF. The chain combines TRBV6-2 or TRBV6-3 with TRBJ1-2, with D unclear. V was clipped by 6 bases and J by 1 base, with 15 bases between them. The CDR3 totals 15 residues. The germline V gene encodes CDR1 MNHEY and CDR2 SVGEGT.